Sequencing of this T cell receptor (beta chain) was carried out in a study of cytomegalovirus exposure and HLA in healthy donors. J lost 7 bases, V lost 4 bases, and 5 bases had no gene match. The V gene's germline CDR1 is MNHEY and CDR2 SVGAGI. The CDR3 is 13 residues long. It was with 60 Vbeta and 13 Jbeta primers that the PCR ran. The method was immunoSEQ multiplex PCR; TCRdb's version includes in-frame clones alone and lacks a portion of them. The sample holds around 36,000 clones, roughly 79% seen once. This sequence was found in a middle-aged woman in good health and CMV-seronegative. The chain combines TRBV6-5 with TRBJ2-5; 8 nucleotides match TRBD1. Sequencing used PBMCs. The CDR3 is CASSSTGVGTQYF. The CDR3, as DNA: TGTGCCAGCAGTTCGACAGGGGTCGGGACCCAGTACTTC.